This T cell receptor (beta chain) was captured by sequencing in a study of blood T cells in healthy people across ages. Then a second PCR, running about 6 to 12 cycles, was carried out with a sample-barcoded 5' primer and a J-beta primer mix. MiXCR, run by TCRdb on the 5' RACE reads, gives a single entry per CDR3 protein. The sample carries about 1.4 million distinct CDR3 sequences, roughly 60% recorded once. The sample consisted of blood. The sequence was collected from a man between 18 and 29 years old in good health.

CDR3 amino acids: CATSGGPMNTEAFF. CDR3 DNA: TGTGCCACAAGTGGGGGCCCCATGAACACTGAAGCTTTCTTT. The rearrangement links TRBV3-1 to TRBJ1-1, with D possibly TRBD1 on 6 matching bases. The CDR3 spans 14 residues. Per the germline V gene, CDR1 is LGHDT and CDR2 is YNNKEL (reference sequence). Between the trimmed V and J ends, which lost 10 bases and 0 bases, there was a span of 15 bases. Combining the CDR3 with reference TRBV3-1 and TRBJ1-1 gives the whole variable domain DTAVSQTPKYLVTQMGNDKSIKCEQNLGHDTMYWYKQDSKKFLKIMFSYNNKELIINETVPNRFSPKSPDKAHLNLHINSLELGDSAVYFCATSGGPMNTEAFFGQGTRLTVV.